These 24 T cell receptor beta chains were all obtained from the same sample, sequenced in a study of tumor and adjacent non-tumor tissue in lung cancer. RNA was extracted from bulk tissue without any cell sorting. Three rounds of nested PCR, following a modified ARM-PCR protocol, produced the TCRbeta library. MiXCR, applied by TCRdb to the multiplex PCR reads, yields one record per CDR3 protein. The sample records 90,000 or so distinct CDR3 sequences, roughly three fifths being singletons. The sample taken for sequencing was lung tumor tissue. These receptors were obtained from a man aged 70 or older with non-small cell lung cancer.

V usage is TRBV5-1 and J usage is TRBJ1-1, with 8 bases that match TRBD1. The CDR3 consists of 14 residues. J lost 3 bases, V lost 8 bases, and 9 bases had no gene match. Germline values: CDR1 SGHRS, CDR2 YFSETQ. This chain's CDR3 is CASSSDRVDTEAFF. The CDR3 nucleotides read TGCGCCAGTAGTTCGGACAGGGTGGACACTGAAGCTTTCTTT.

A word on this clonotype: Given a much more abundant clone one base away, this may be a read error. This rearrangement joins TRBV12-3 or TRBV12-4 to TRBJ1-3; D is unclear. The length of the CDR3 is 14 residues. In DNA form, the CDR3 reads TGTGTCAGCAGACCTAGGAACTCTGGAAACACCATATATTTT. Translating gives CVSRPRNSGNTIYF.

A note on this clonotype: The junction shows a germline mismatch at one end, possibly a read error. The CDR3 here is CSVRRGVHKQYF. DNA of the CDR3: TGTAGCGTTCGGCGGGGGGTACACAAGCAGTACTTC. The chain is built from TRBV29-1 and TRBJ2-7; 8 nucleotides agree with TRBD2. Germline CDR1 is SQVTM and CDR2 is ANQGSEA. CDR3 length: 12 amino acids.

A word on this clonotype: The CDR3 end shows no conserved phenylalanine or tryptophan, and so a read error is likely. V is TRBV11-2 and J is TRBJ2-3; no clear D. This CDR3 spans 15 amino acids. Germline V CDR1 and CDR2: SGHAT, FQNNGV. For the CDR3, the DNA is TGTGCCAGCAGCGCTGGTCTGGGTTTAGCAAATACTCAGTATATT. It translates to CASSAGLGLANTQYI.

This clonotype has more than one count but fewer than ten. This CDR3 is missing its conserved last phenylalanine or tryptophan, likely due to a read error. The DNA is left out, because the CDR3 cannot be placed on it with certainty; the CDR3 is given as TCRdb lists it. The V and J genes are TRBV11-1 and TRBJ2-7. From germline, CDR1 is SGHAT and CDR2 FQDESV (reference sequence). Both ends counted, the CDR3 spans 11 residues. The CDR3: CASSLKGERYS.

Details on this clonotype: At one of its ends the junction is not consistent with the germline gene, which may arise from a read error. This chain uses TRBV11-3 with TRBJ2-4; unclear D gene. This CDR3 is 16 amino acids long. Per germline, CDR1 SGHNT and CDR2 YENEEA. DNA for the CDR3: TGTGCCAGCAGTGAAAACTCCGGATTAGCCGAAAACATTCAGTACTTC. Amino acid sequence: CASSENSGLAENIQYF.

V and J are TRBV11-2 and TRBJ2-1, with D perhaps being TRBD1 or TRBD2 (5 bases each). The CDR3 length is 13 residues. The germline gives CDR1 SGHAT, CDR2 FQNNGV. V lost 11 bases, J lost 13 bases, and 24 bases lay in between. The DNA of the CDR3 is TGTGCCGGGGCCCCGGCCGTGGCGGGTGAACAGTTCTTC. This translates into CAGAPAVAGEQFF.

As concerns this clonotype: Possible read error: a much larger clone is one base away. The chain uses TRBV29-1 and TRBJ1-1; D uncertain. CDR1 is SQVTM and CDR2 is ANQGSEA in the germline V gene. Trimming stripped 7 bases from V and 4 bases from J, with 13 bases between. The CDR3 is made up of 12 amino acids. The CDR3 reads CSAGTSFTEAFF. The CDR3 region has the DNA TGCAGCGCCGGAACCTCCTTCACTGAAGCTTTCTTT.

This clonotype was detected only a few times. A much larger clone differs by one base, so this may be a read error. J is TRBJ2-5 and V is TRBV10-3, with D perhaps TRBD2 (6 bases). This CDR3 has 13 residues. Germline V gives CDR1 ENHRY, CDR2 SYGVKD. CDR3 sequence (DNA): TGTGCCATCAGTCAGGCCCCGGGGGAGACCCGGTACTTC. It codes for CAISQAPGETRYF.

On this clonotype: A much bigger clone sits one base away, suggesting this may be a read error. The chain combines TRBV28 with TRBJ1-2; weak D call: TRBD1 (5 bases). The V and J ends lost 7 bases and 5 bases respectively, with 17 bases between them. Germline V lookup: CDR1 MDHEN, CDR2 SYDVKM. The CDR3 extends over 14 amino acids. CDR3 sequence: CASTSGSRLYGYTF. The CDR3 nucleotides read TGTGCCAGCACTTCAGGGTCCAGGCTATATGGCTACACCTTC.

About this clonotype: As the CDR3 is not closed by the conserved phenylalanine or tryptophan, this likely results from a read error. This sequence joins TRBV5-4 and TRBJ2-5; D is possibly TRBD1 (7 bases). Deletions cut 1 base from V and 5 bases from J, with 12 bases between. Germline loops: CDR1 SGHNT, CDR2 YYREEE (reference sequence). The CDR3 has 14 residues. As DNA, the CDR3 is TGTGCCAGCAGCTTGCGATCAGGGGGGGAGACCCAGTACTCC. As protein: CASSLRSGGETQYS.

With regard to this clonotype: One base away lies a much larger clone, so this may be a sequencing read error. The chain employs TRBV24-1 and TRBJ2-3; 8 nucleotides agree with TRBD2. The CDR3 contains 16 residues. Per the germline V gene, CDR1 is KGHDR and CDR2 is SFDVKD. The CDR3 protein is CATSAPSGSSTDMQYF. The CDR3 DNA follows: TGTGCCACCAGTGCTCCTAGCGGGTCCAGCACAGATATGCAGTATTTT.

This clonotype is medium-sized (0.01 to 0.1%) within its sample. The chain recombines TRBV11-2 with TRBJ2-7; D not certain. Germline V gives CDR1 SGHAT, CDR2 FQNNGV. This CDR3 is 12 amino acids long. V lost 5 bases and J lost 6, with 11 bases in between. In nucleotides, the CDR3 is TGTGCCAGCAGCCGGACGCCCAGCGAGCAGTACTTC. Its translation: CASSRTPSEQYF. The full variable domain, completed using reference TRBV11-2 and TRBJ2-7, is EAGVAQSPRYKIIEKRQSVAFWCNPISGHATLYWYQQILGQGPKLLIQFQNNGVVDDSQLPKDRFSAERLKGVDSTLKIQPAKLEDSAVYLCASSRTPSEQYFGPGTRLTVT.

This clonotype was counted a single time. The V call is TRBV11-2, the J call TRBJ2-7, with 8 bases that match TRBD2. The germline CDR1 and CDR2 sequences are SGHAT and FQNNGV. The ends lost 5 bases at V and 2 bases at J; junction bases unmatched: 14. The CDR3 extends over 17 amino acids. CDR3 in DNA: TGTGCCAGCAGCCCGGGAGGGACTATCGGGAGTCCCTACGAGCAGTACTTC. It yields the protein CASSPGGTIGSPYEQYF.

The rearrangement links TRBV20-1 to TRBJ1-1; the D gene is possibly TRBD1 (6 bases). The CDR3 loop spans 13 amino acids. The V gene's germline CDR1 is DFQATT and CDR2 SNEGSKA (reference sequence). In nucleotides, the CDR3 is TGCACTGTTGGAGGGGGGGGGAACACTGAAGCTTTCTTT. Translated: CTVGGGGNTEAFF.

This clonotype was detected ten times or more. The chain carries TRBV28 and TRBJ2-7, with TRBD2 matching 7 bases. Trimming at V came to 7 bases and at J to 5 bases, leaving 17 bases not matched to a gene. This CDR3 comprises 16 residues. CDR1 and CDR2 (germline): MDHEN, SYDVKM. The CDR3 DNA is TGTGCCAGCAAACTGGCGGGAGAGAGGGTAGGTAACGAGCAGTACTTC. Protein product: CASKLAGERVGNEQYF. The full variable domain, its missing parts supplied by reference TRBV28 and TRBJ2-7, is DVKVTQSSRYLVKRTGEKVFLECVQDMDHENMFWYRQDPGLGLRLIYFSYDVKMKEKGDIPEGYSVSREKKERFSLILESASTNQTSMYLCASKLAGERVGNEQYFGPGTRLTVT.

This rearrangement joins TRBV7-9 to TRBJ2-3; D tentatively fits TRBD1 or TRBD2 (6 bases each). The CDR3 is 13 residues long. The germline V and J ends were trimmed by 5 bases and 8 bases, with 14 bases remaining between them. Germline CDR1 and CDR2: SEHNR and FQNEAQ (reference sequence). CDR3 loop: CASSGGTGATQYF. The DNA of the CDR3 is TGTGCCAGCAGCGGTGGGACGGGGGCTACGCAGTATTTT.

This clonotype was recorded at least ten times. The V gene is TRBV29-1, the J gene TRBJ2-7, with D unclear. V lost 5 bases to trimming and J lost 0 bases, with 11 bases between them. Germline loops: CDR1 SQVTM, CDR2 ANQGSEA. CDR3 length: 13 amino acids. CDR3 bases: TGCAGCGTTAACTACGCGACCTCCTACGAGCAGTACTTC. Protein: CSVNYATSYEQYF.

This clonotype was seen at least ten times. The gene calls are TRBV29-1 and TRBJ1-2; D is uncertain. CDR3 length: 13 residues. Trimming took off 7 bases at V and 3 bases at J, with 15 bases between the two ends. CDR1 and CDR2 from the germline V gene are SQVTM and ANQGSEA. This chain's CDR3 is CSALPGGHYGYTF. CDR3 bases: TGCAGCGCCCTTCCGGGCGGGCACTATGGCTACACCTTC.

In this sample, this clonotype turned up a few times. Being one base from a much bigger clone, this may be a read error. The chain uses TRBV12-3 or TRBV12-4 and TRBJ2-7; 7 bases match TRBD1. This CDR3 spans 15 amino acids. After removal of 8 bases from V and 0 bases from J, the junction contained 10 bases not matched to a gene. CDR3 in DNA: TGTGCCAGCTGCCTTCGGGACAGTGGCTCCTACGAGCAGTACTTC. Translating it yields CASCLRDSGSYEQYF.

This clonotype has just a few counts. Sequence at one end of the junction differs from germline and may be a read error. This chain links TRBV30 with TRBJ2-7; a weak D match, TRBD2 (5 bases). This CDR3 region has 14 residues. Germline V lookup: CDR1 GTSNPN, CDR2 SVGIG (reference sequence). The CDR3 protein is CGWTGVRKLDGQYF. The DNA for the CDR3 is TGTGGCTGGACCGGGGTCCGAAAATTGGACGGGCAGTACTTC.

Concerning this clonotype itself: Given a much more abundant clone one base away, this may be a read error. The V and J genes are TRBV10-2 and TRBJ1-2; no definite D call. The V gene's germline CDR1 is WSHSY and CDR2 SAAADI. V was cut by 11 bases and J by 8 bases, with 27 bases left in between. CDR3 size: 15 residues. CDR3 sequence reads: CARIEAPFEAPGYTF. The DNA for the CDR3 is TGCGCCCGCATTGAAGCCCCCTTTGAGGCCCCAGGCTACACCTTC.

As concerns this clonotype: Sequence at one end of the junction differs from germline and may be a read error. The chain carries TRBV7-9 and TRBJ2-7, with a tentative D call TRBD1 (5 bases). Germline V lookup: CDR1 SEHNR, CDR2 FQNEAQ (reference sequence). CDR3 length equals 13 residues. CDR3 nucleotides: TGTGCCAGCAGTCCAGGGTCTTCCTGCGAGCAGTACTTC. This codes for CASSPGSSCEQYF.

This sequence joins TRBV7-9 and TRBJ1-2; D perhaps matches TRBD1 (5 bases). The V gene lost 8 bases and the J gene lost 4 bases, with 11 bases spanning the gap. CDR3 length: 12 amino acids. Germline V lookup: CDR1 SEHNR, CDR2 FQNEAQ (reference sequence). The CDR3 bases are TGTGCCAGCGCCGGGGGAGGCTATGGCTACACCTTC. Its translation: CASAGGGYGYTF.